The clone carrying this TCR beta chain was counted many times. Its antigen is not known. Expressed TCRB transcripts got sequenced, as all isolated RNA was reverse transcribed. Sequenced by immunoSEQ multiplex PCR; TCRdb stores in-frame clones only, minus some. The data hold under 300,000 clones, with 27% observed a single time. The entry originates in a study of beta chain features in type 1 diabetes. Turning to the study itself: In age, gender and cell yields, patients were similar to healthy donors.

General observations from the study: HLA influence on TCRB rearrangement stayed unresolved here. A greater similarity of naive, central memory and Treg TCRB repertoires was seen among patients than among healthy donors.

CDR1 and CDR2 from the germline V gene are SGHNT and YYREEE (reference sequence). CDR3 length: 15 amino acids. V trimming: 2 bases; J trimming: 2 bases; junction bases outside the gene matches: 3. Populations obtained by sorting all exceeded 95% purity. This sequence originates from a man aged 30-40 years in good health. V gene TRBV5-4 combines with J gene TRBJ2-2; 7 positions match TRBD2. Specimen: central memory CD4+ T cells from blood. CDR3 in amino acids: CASSFPSGNTGELFF. In nucleotides, the CDR3 is TGTGCCAGCAGCTTCCCTAGCGGAAACACCGGGGAGCTGTTTTTT.